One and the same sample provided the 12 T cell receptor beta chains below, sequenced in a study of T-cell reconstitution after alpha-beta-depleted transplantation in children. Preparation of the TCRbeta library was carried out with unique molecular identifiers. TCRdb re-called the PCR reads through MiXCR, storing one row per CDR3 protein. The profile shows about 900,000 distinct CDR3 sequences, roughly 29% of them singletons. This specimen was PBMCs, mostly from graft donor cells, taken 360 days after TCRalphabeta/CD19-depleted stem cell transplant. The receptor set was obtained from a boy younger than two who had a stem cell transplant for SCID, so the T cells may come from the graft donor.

This CDR3 is CSVGGDRGHNEQFF. For the CDR3, the DNA is TGCAGCGTGGGGGGGGACAGGGGTCACAATGAGCAGTTCTTC. The chain is built from TRBV29-1 and TRBJ2-1; 10 nucleotides align to TRBD1. From germline, CDR1 is SQVTM and CDR2 ANQGSEA. This CDR3 spans 14 amino acids. Germline trimming cut 6 bases from V and 5 bases from J; bases unmatched to any gene: 7.

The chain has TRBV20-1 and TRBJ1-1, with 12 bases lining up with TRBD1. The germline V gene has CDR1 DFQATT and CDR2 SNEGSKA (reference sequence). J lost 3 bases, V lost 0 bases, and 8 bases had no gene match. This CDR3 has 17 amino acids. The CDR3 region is CSARDPGQGALDTEAFF. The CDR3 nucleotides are TGCAGTGCTAGAGATCCGGGACAGGGGGCATTGGACACTGAAGCTTTCTTT.

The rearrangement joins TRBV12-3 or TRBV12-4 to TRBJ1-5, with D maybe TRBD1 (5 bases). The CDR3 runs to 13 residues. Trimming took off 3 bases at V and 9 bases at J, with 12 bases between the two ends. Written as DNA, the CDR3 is TGTGCCAGCAGTTTTTTGGCGGGGCCGCCCCAGCATTTT. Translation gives CASSFLAGPPQHF.

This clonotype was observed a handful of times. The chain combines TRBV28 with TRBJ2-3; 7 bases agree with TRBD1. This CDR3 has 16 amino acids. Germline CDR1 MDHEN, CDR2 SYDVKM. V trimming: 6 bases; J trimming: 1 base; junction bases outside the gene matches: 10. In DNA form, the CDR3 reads TGTGCCAGCAGCCTCTGGACAGGTGGGGGCACAGATACGCAGTATTTT. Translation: CASSLWTGGGTDTQYF.

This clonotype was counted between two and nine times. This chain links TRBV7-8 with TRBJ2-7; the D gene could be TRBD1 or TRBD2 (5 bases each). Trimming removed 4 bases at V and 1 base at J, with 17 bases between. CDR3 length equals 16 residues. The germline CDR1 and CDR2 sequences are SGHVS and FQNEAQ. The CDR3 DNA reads TGTGCCAGCAGCTCGATTACCGGGACGGGATCCTACGAGCAGTACTTC. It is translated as CASSSITGTGSYEQYF.

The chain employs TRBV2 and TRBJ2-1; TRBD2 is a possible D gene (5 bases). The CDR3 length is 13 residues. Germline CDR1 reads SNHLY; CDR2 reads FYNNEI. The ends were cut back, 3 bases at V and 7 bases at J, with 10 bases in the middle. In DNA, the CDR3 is TGTGCCAGCAGTGACGGGGATGGGAATGAGCAGTTCTTC. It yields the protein CASSDGDGNEQFF. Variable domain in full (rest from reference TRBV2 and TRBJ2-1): EPEVTQTPSHQVTQMGQEVILRCVPISNHLYFYWYRQILGQKVEFLVSFYNNEISEKSEIFDDQFSVERPDGSNFTLKIRSTKLEDSAMYFCASSDGDGNEQFFGPGTRLTVL.

The CDR3: CASSTGRGLRNEQFF. CDR3 DNA sequence: TGTGCCAGCAGTACAGGGAGAGGTCTACGCAATGAGCAGTTCTTC. This chain connects TRBV7-8 to TRBJ2-1, with D possibly matching TRBD1 (6 bases). CDR1 is SGHVS and CDR2 is FQNEAQ in the germline V gene. V shed 6 bases and J shed 6 bases, with 18 bases lying between them. The CDR3 is made up of 15 amino acids.

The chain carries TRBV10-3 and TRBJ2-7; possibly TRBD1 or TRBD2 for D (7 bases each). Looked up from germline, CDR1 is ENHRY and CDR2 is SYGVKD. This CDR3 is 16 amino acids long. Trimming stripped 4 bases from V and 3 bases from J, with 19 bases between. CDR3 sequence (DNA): TGTGCCATCAGTGCCCGACAGGGAGGGACTAACTACGAGCAGTACTTC. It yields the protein CAISARQGGTNYEQYF.

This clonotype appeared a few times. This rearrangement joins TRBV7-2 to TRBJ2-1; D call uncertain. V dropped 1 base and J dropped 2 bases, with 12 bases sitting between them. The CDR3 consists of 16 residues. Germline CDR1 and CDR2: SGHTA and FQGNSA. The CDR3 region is CASSLELAYPYNEQFF. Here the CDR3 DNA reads TGTGCCAGCAGCTTAGAATTAGCTTATCCCTACAATGAGCAGTTCTTC.

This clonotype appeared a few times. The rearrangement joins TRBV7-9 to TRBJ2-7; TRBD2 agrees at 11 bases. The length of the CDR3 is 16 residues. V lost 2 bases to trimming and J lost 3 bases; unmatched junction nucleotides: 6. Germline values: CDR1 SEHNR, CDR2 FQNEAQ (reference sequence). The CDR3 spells CASSLFSGGAYYEQYF. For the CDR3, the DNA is TGTGCCAGCAGCTTATTTAGCGGGGGGGCCTACTACGAGCAGTACTTC.

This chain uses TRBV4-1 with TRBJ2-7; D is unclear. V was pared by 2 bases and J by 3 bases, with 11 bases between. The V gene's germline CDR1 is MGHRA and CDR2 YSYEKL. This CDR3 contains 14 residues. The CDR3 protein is CASSQSVRVYEQYF. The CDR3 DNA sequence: TGCGCCAGCAGCCAATCTGTTAGGGTCTACGAGCAGTACTTC.

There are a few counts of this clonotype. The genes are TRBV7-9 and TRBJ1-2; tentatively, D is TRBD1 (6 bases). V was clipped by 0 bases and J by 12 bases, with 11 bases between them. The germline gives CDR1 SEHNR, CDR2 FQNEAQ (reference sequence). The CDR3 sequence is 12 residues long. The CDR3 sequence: CASSLAKGVDTF. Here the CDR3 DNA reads TGTGCCAGCAGCTTAGCGAAGGGGGTTGACACCTTC.